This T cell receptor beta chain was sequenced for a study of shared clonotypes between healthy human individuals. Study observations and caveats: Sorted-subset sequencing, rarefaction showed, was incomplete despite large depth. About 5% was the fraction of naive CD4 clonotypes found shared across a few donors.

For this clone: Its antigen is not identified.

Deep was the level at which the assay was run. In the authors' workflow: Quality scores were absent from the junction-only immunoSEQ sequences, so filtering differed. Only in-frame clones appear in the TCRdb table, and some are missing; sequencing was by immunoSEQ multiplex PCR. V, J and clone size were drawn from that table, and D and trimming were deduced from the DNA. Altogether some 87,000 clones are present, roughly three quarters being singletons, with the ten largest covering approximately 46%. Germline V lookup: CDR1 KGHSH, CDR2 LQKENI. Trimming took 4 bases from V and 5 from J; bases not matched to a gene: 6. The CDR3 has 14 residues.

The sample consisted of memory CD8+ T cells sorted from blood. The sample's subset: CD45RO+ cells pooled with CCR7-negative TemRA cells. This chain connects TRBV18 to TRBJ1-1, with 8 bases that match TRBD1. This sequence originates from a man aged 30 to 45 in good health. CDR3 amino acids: CASSQGQVRTEAFF. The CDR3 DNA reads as TGTGCCAGCTCACAGGGACAGGTGAGGACTGAAGCTTTCTTT.